A single sample gave rise to the 31 T cell receptor beta chains below, sequenced in a study of naive and memory T cell subsets. General study findings and limits: Possibly reflecting memory cells re-expressing CD45RA, a few larger clonotypes occurred in naive repertoires, especially CD8.

Both TRBC1 and TRBC2 were covered by a beta constant-region primer of two equimolar oligonucleotides. Ligated cDNA was amplified by four rounds of PCR with nested alpha and beta constant-region primers and SP2. TCRdb fed the UMI-ligation and nested PCR reads into MiXCR, producing one record per CDR3 protein. The data show fewer than 150,000 distinct CDR3 sequences, 15% to 25% seen once. Their recognized antigens are unknown. The material sequenced was naive CD8+ T cells from blood. These receptors all come from a human donor in good health.

This clonotype has just a few counts. In DNA form, the CDR3 reads TGTGCCAGCAGTTTAACTCAAAACCAAGAGACCCAGTACTTC. Translation: CASSLTQNQETQYF. This rearrangement joins TRBV28 to TRBJ2-5; the D is unclear. Between the trimmed V and J ends, which lost 2 bases and 0 bases, there was a span of 7 bases. The CDR3 has 14 residues. Per germline, CDR1 MDHEN and CDR2 SYDVKM.

The V gene is TRBV29-1, the J gene TRBJ2-1; the match to TRBD1 covers 7 bases. With 0 bases clipped from V and 1 base from J, the junction kept 6 bases outside the gene matches. The CDR3 has 16 residues. Germline CDR1 SQVTM, CDR2 ANQGSEA. CDR3 DNA: TGCAGCGTTGAAGATACGTGGGACAGTTCCTACAATGAGCAGTTCTTC. Translated: CSVEDTWDSSYNEQFF.

A few counts support this clonotype. The rearrangement links TRBV4-1 to TRBJ2-3; TRBD2 matches 8 bases. CDR3 length: 19 residues. The germline gives CDR1 MGHRA, CDR2 YSYEKL. Trimming removed 0 bases from V and 1 base from J; junction bases left unmatched: 12. The DNA for the CDR3 is TGCGCCAGCAGCCAAGATGCTGCGGCGGGAGGATCGGGCACAGATACGCAGTATTTT. It is translated as CASSQDAAAGGSGTDTQYF.

The V call is TRBV12-3 or TRBV12-4, the J call TRBJ2-3; no definite D call. Trimming pared 1 base from V and 2 bases from J, leaving 4 bases between. This CDR3 has 13 residues. CDR3 nucleotide sequence: TGTGCCAGCAGTTTAGAGGACACAGATACGCAGTATTTT. Protein sequence: CASSLEDTDTQYF.

This clonotype was detected a few times. The chain employs TRBV25-1 and TRBJ2-3; possible D gene TRBD1, 6 bases. Germline assignment: CDR1 MGHDK and CDR2 SYGVNS. Trimming stripped 6 bases from V and 0 bases from J, with 16 bases between. This CDR3 comprises 16 residues. In nucleotides, the CDR3 is TGTGCCAGCAGCCCTATTGGTAGGGGGAGCACAGATACGCAGTATTTT. Translation gives CASSPIGRGSTDTQYF.

This clonotype was seen a handful of times. V is TRBV4-3 and J is TRBJ2-7; D is perhaps TRBD1 or TRBD2 (5 bases each). The CDR3 extends over 15 amino acids. V was cut by 4 bases and J by 0 bases, with 13 bases left in between. Germline CDR1 is LGHNA and CDR2 is YSLEER. CDR3 nucleotide sequence: TGCGCCAGCAGCCCAGAGGGGCAGGGCTCCTACGAGCAGTACTTC. It encodes CASSPEGQGSYEQYF.

This clonotype was counted a few times. The V gene is TRBV28, the J gene TRBJ2-5, with a weak D call TRBD1 (6 bases). V was shortened by 5 bases and J by 4 bases, with 17 bases between the two germline ends. CDR3 length: 15 amino acids. Germline loops: CDR1 MDHEN, CDR2 SYDVKM. The DNA for the CDR3 is TGTGCCAGCAGTCCTATTGGGGGCCTCGTAGAGACCCAGTACTTC. Translated: CASSPIGGLVETQYF.

This clonotype was recorded many times. This chain links TRBV27 with TRBJ2-5, with 12 nucleotides matching TRBD1. Per the germline V gene, CDR1 is MNHEY and CDR2 is SMNVEV (reference sequence). Trimming at V came to 6 bases and at J to 2 bases, leaving 7 bases not matched to a gene. CDR3 length: 16 residues. The CDR3 protein is CASSPRDRGLQETQYF. The DNA of the CDR3 is TGTGCCAGCAGCCCCCGGGACAGGGGGCTACAAGAGACCCAGTACTTC.

In this sample, this clonotype turned up a few times. The chain is built from TRBV28 and TRBJ2-1; 7 nucleotides align to TRBD1. J gave up 9 bases and V 3 bases, and 14 bases lay outside the gene matches. This CDR3 has 16 residues. Germline V CDR1 and CDR2: MDHEN, SYDVKM. The CDR3 coding sequence is TGTGCCAGCAGTTTTCCCGGACAGGCCCAGTTCAGTGAGCAGTTCTTC. It specifies CASSFPGQAQFSEQFF.

This clonotype has ten or more counts. The rearrangement uses TRBV7-2 and TRBJ2-1; D gene ambiguous. The CDR3 sequence is 15 residues long. Germline CDR1 SGHTA, CDR2 FQGNSA. V gave up 1 base and J gave up 0 bases, with 7 bases separating them. The CDR3 is CASSLEASSYNEQFF. In nucleotides, the CDR3 is TGTGCCAGCAGCTTAGAGGCTAGCTCCTACAATGAGCAGTTCTTC.

The rearrangement uses TRBV4-1 and TRBJ2-6, with no clear D. Trimming cost V 0 bases and J 2 bases, with 8 bases left between them. The germline V gene has CDR1 MGHRA and CDR2 YSYEKL. This CDR3 comprises 16 residues. CDR3 coding DNA: TGCGCCAGCAGCCAAGATCTCTCTCCTGGGGCCAACGTCCTGACTTTC. Its protein is CASSQDLSPGANVLTF.

This clonotype was seen a few times. The chain recombines TRBV28 with TRBJ2-7; no clear D gene. V was trimmed by 2 bases and J by 0 bases, leaving 8 bases between them. CDR1 is MDHEN and CDR2 is SYDVKM in the germline V gene. This CDR3 region has 14 residues. CDR3 sequence: CASSLPRRSYEQYF. CDR3 nucleotide sequence: TGTGCCAGCAGTTTACCCCGACGCTCCTACGAGCAGTACTTC.

The gene calls are TRBV10-3 and TRBJ1-3; D is ambiguous. The CDR3 is 14 residues long. CDR1 and CDR2 from the germline V gene are ENHRY and SYGVKD. Trimming removed 10 bases at V and 0 bases at J, with 13 bases between. The CDR3 region is CATADGYSGNTIYF. The CDR3 DNA is TGTGCCACCGCGGACGGTTACTCTGGAAACACCATATATTTT.

The V call is TRBV29-1, the J call TRBJ2-7, with D possibly matching TRBD1 (6 bases). The ends were cut back, 4 bases at V and 0 bases at J, with 10 bases in the middle. The CDR3 is 13 residues long. Germline CDR1 and CDR2: SQVTM and ANQGSEA. The CDR3 loop reads CSVGGDTSYEQYF. DNA of the CDR3: TGCAGCGTTGGTGGGGACACCTCCTACGAGCAGTACTTC.

This clonotype appeared a few times. The chain recombines TRBV7-9 with TRBJ2-1; 11 bases line up with TRBD2. Trimming cost V 0 bases and J 4 bases; bases outside gene matches: 8. CDR3 length: 18 amino acids. From germline, CDR1 is SEHNR and CDR2 FQNEAQ (reference sequence). The CDR3 reads CASSLAGPGLAAYNEQFF. DNA for the CDR3: TGTGCCAGCAGCTTAGCGGGTCCGGGACTAGCGGCATACAATGAGCAGTTCTTC.

This sequence joins TRBV7-2 and TRBJ2-7; TRBD1 matches at 9 bases. The germline gives CDR1 SGHTA, CDR2 FQGNSA. This CDR3 has 14 residues. V shed 5 bases and J 4 bases; nucleotides not matched to a gene: 6. CDR3 nucleotides: TGTGCCAGCAGCCAGGGACAGGGACATTACGAGCAGTACTTC. It encodes CASSQGQGHYEQYF.

J is TRBJ1-1 and V is TRBV12-3 or TRBV12-4; the match to TRBD1 covers 11 bases. V lost 6 bases to trimming and J lost 3 bases; unmatched junction nucleotides: 15. The CDR3 is 18 amino acids. The CDR3 protein is CASSFDTGQGASDTEAFF. DNA for the CDR3: TGTGCCAGCAGCTTCGATACCGGACAGGGGGCATCGGACACTGAAGCTTTCTTT.

This clonotype has just a few counts. One junction end does not reproduce the germline sequence, and a read error may be involved. The chain carries TRBV2 and TRBJ2-1; tentative D call: TRBD2 (6 bases). CDR3 length: 10 residues. Germline V gene sequence: CDR1 SNHLY, CDR2 FYNNEI. The CDR3 region has the DNA TGTGCCAGCAGTGACGGGAGTCATATCTTC. This sequence encodes CASSDGSHIF.

This clonotype showed up just a few times. The chain recombines TRBV27 with TRBJ2-3; D unclear. CDR3 length: 13 amino acids. V lost 7 bases, J lost 1 base, and 9 bases lay in between. CDR1 and CDR2 from the germline V gene are MNHEY and SMNVEV (reference sequence). The CDR3 DNA reads as TGTGCCAGCACTCCTTTGGGCACAGATACGCAGTATTTT. Protein sequence: CASTPLGTDTQYF.

This clonotype has a handful of counts. The chain recombines TRBV30 with TRBJ1-2; no reliable D call. Germline CDR1 is GTSNPN and CDR2 is SVGIG (reference sequence). The CDR3 covers 13 residues. V lost 4 bases and J lost 3, with 12 bases in between. CDR3 bases: TGTGCCTGGACCCCACCCGGGTACTATGGCTACACCTTC. Protein: CAWTPPGYYGYTF.

Points on this clonotype: At one end, the junction sequence differs from germline, possibly due to a read error. The J gene is TRBJ2-3, the V gene TRBV12-3 or TRBV12-4, with D perhaps TRBD1 (6 bases). The CDR3 has 13 residues. The CDR3 spells CASSWTVSDMQYF. For the CDR3, the DNA is TGTGCCAGCAGCTGGACAGTTTCGGATATGCAGTATTTT.

This clonotype has a single count. The genes are TRBV6-2 or TRBV6-3 and TRBJ2-1; tentatively, D is TRBD1 (7 bases). The CDR3 is made up of 16 amino acids. V dropped 7 bases and J dropped 2 bases, with 18 bases sitting between them. Per germline, CDR1 MNHEY and CDR2 SVGEGT. CDR3 region: CASIAQGGLAYNEQFF. The CDR3, as DNA: TGTGCCAGCATCGCCCAGGGGGGTCTCGCCTACAATGAGCAGTTCTTC.

Remarks on this clonotype: At one of its ends the junction is not consistent with the germline gene, which may arise from a read error. The rearrangement uses TRBV7-7 and TRBJ2-5; possibly TRBD1 for D (6 bases). Germline V lookup: CDR1 SSHAT, CDR2 FNYEAQ (reference sequence). This CDR3 is built from 13 residues. The CDR3 nucleotides read TGTGCTAGCAGCTCCTGGACAGAAGAGACCCAGTACTTC. This codes for CASSSWTEETQYF.

This clonotype was recorded many times. This chain connects TRBV9 to TRBJ2-7, with a tentative D call TRBD1 (5 bases). CDR3 length equals 13 residues. V gave up 2 bases and J gave up 2 bases, with 8 bases separating them. Germline V gene sequence: CDR1 SGDLS, CDR2 YYNGEE. The CDR3 DNA sequence: TGTGCCAGCAGCGTTGACAGCCCCTACGAGCAGTACTTC. Its translation is CASSVDSPYEQYF.

The gene calls are TRBV24-1 and TRBJ1-2; D gene uncertain. V was shortened by 5 bases and J by 8 bases, with 17 bases between the two germline ends. The CDR3 contains 14 residues. The germline CDR1 and CDR2 sequences are KGHDR and SFDVKD. CDR3 sequence (DNA): TGTGCCACCAGTGGGCCCGAGAACTCGGGCGGCTACACCTTC. It encodes CATSGPENSGGYTF.

This clonotype has at least ten counts. DNA for the CDR3: TGCGCCAGCAGCCAAGTTGGGGCCGTAGAGCCCCAGCATTTT. Translation gives CASSQVGAVEPQHF. V is TRBV4-1 and J is TRBJ1-5, with D perhaps TRBD1 (5 bases). Looked up from germline, CDR1 is MGHRA and CDR2 is YSYEKL. The CDR3 loop spans 14 amino acids. V gave up 1 base and J gave up 8 bases, with 12 bases separating them.

This clonotype was found a few times. This chain uses TRBV7-8 with TRBJ2-2, with D perhaps TRBD2 (6 bases). Germline V lookup: CDR1 SGHVS, CDR2 FQNEAQ. Trimming removed 8 bases at V and 1 base at J, with 14 bases between. This CDR3 comprises 15 residues. Here the CDR3 reads CASHSMEGNTGELFF. DNA of the CDR3: TGTGCCAGCCACTCCATGGAGGGGAACACCGGGGAGCTGTTTTTT.

The chain joins TRBV2 to TRBJ2-7; D possibly corresponds to TRBD2 (6 bases). The length of the CDR3 is 13 residues. Germline V CDR1 and CDR2: SNHLY, FYNNEI. Trimming removed 8 bases from V and 2 bases from J, with 13 bases in between. Written as DNA, the CDR3 is TGTGCCAGCCTGTCGGGACTTACCTACGAGCAGTACTTC. This sequence encodes CASLSGLTYEQYF.

This clonotype was seen more than once but under ten times. J is TRBJ2-7 and V is TRBV7-2; maybe TRBD1 (6 bases). Per the germline V gene, CDR1 is SGHTA and CDR2 is FQGNSA. Trimming removed 5 bases at V and 2 bases at J, with 13 bases between. The CDR3 totals 14 residues. The DNA for the CDR3 is TGTGCCAGCAGCCTGGACAGTCTTACCTACGAGCAGTACTTC. Encoded protein: CASSLDSLTYEQYF.

In its sample, this clonotype was seen a few times. The chain recombines TRBV29-1 with TRBJ1-2; D possibly corresponds to TRBD1 (5 bases). V was pared by 7 bases and J by 2 bases, with 14 bases between. Germline CDR1 is SQVTM and CDR2 is ANQGSEA. The length of the CDR3 is 13 residues. The CDR3 protein is CSAQGQDNYGYTF. CDR3 in DNA: TGCAGCGCTCAGGGTCAGGACAACTATGGCTACACCTTC.

This chain connects TRBV11-2 to TRBJ2-7; TRBD2 matches at 7 bases. Per the germline V gene, CDR1 is SGHAT and CDR2 is FQNNGV. The trim removed 5 bases at V and 4 bases at J, leaving 14 bases unmatched. The CDR3 spans 16 residues. The DNA for the CDR3 is TGTGCCAGCAGCCAAGTCACGGGGGGACGATATTACGAGCAGTACTTC. It encodes CASSQVTGGRYYEQYF. The variable domain in full, completed from reference TRBV11-2 and TRBJ2-7, reads EAGVAQSPRYKIIEKRQSVAFWCNPISGHATLYWYQQILGQGPKLLIQFQNNGVVDDSQLPKDRFSAERLKGVDSTLKIQPAKLEDSAVYLCASSQVTGGRYYEQYFGPGTRLTVT.